This TCR beta chain was obtained from a study of T cell repertoires in cytomegalovirus infection. Looking at the study overall: CMV epitopes used comprised recently identified HLA-C-restricted ones and well-studied HLA-B-restricted ones. CMV infection and matching HLA type were both indicated by public TCR beta signatures.

TCRdb fed the reads into MiXCR, producing one record per CDR3 protein. In the table there are approximately 260,000 distinct CDR3 sequences, 20% to 25% of which are singletons. Germline-derived CDR1 and CDR2 are SGHTA and FQGNSA. With 5 bases clipped from V and 4 bases from J, the junction kept 16 bases outside the gene matches. CDR3 length: 18 amino acids. This clonotype was seen ten or more times. Its antigen is undetermined. Study-wide points: What dominated the ex vivo response were HLA-C-restricted CMV-specific TCR beta clonotypes.

The receptor was derived from a human donor in good health (CMV status not recorded). Some clones in this sample may be carry-over from other donors' samples. V and J are TRBV7-2 and TRBJ2-2, with 7 bases lining up with TRBD2. Sample: cultured PBMCs, taken from culture after CMV antigen stimulation. This CDR3 reads CASSRLGRAGPPTGELFF. CDR3 coding DNA: TGTGCCAGCAGCAGATTGGGAAGAGCGGGACCCCCCACCGGGGAGCTGTTTTTT.